These 25 T cell receptor beta chains were sequenced from one sample in a study of blood T cell repertoires in COVID-19. The data were produced by immunoSEQ multiplex PCR, yet TCRdb's version contains in-frame clones alone and is incomplete. The top ten clones hold about 1.8% of a sample with 45,000 to 60,000 clones, 75% to 90% of them seen once. Sequencing input: peripheral blood. The receptors shown here come from a woman aged 55-69 years with acute or convalescent COVID-19.

The V call is TRBV19, the J call TRBJ1-6, with TRBD1 matching 8 bases. The CDR3 has 14 amino acids. V lost 6 bases and J lost 9; bases outside the gene matches: 7. Germline V gene sequence: CDR1 LNHDA, CDR2 SQIVND (reference sequence). CDR3 DNA sequence: TGTGCCAGTAGCCCTACAGGGGGGAGTTCACCCCTCCACTTT. It encodes CASSPTGGSSPLHF.

This chain uses TRBV24-1 with TRBJ1-5; possible D gene TRBD1, 5 bases. CDR1 is KGHDR, CDR2 SFDVKD, per germline. This CDR3 is built from 14 residues. Trimming removed 4 bases at V and 2 bases at J, with 8 bases between. The CDR3 is CATSDRVGNQPQHF. In DNA, the CDR3 is TGTGCCACCAGTGACAGGGTTGGCAATCAGCCCCAGCATTTT.

The chain carries TRBV5-4 and TRBJ2-7; 7 bases are shared with TRBD1. V was clipped by 4 bases and J by 2 bases; unmatched bases: 3. This CDR3 region has 13 residues. Germline V lookup: CDR1 SGHNT, CDR2 YYREEE (reference sequence). CDR3 in DNA: TGTGCCAGCAGCGTAGGGACAGCCTACGAGCAGTACTTC. Its translation: CASSVGTAYEQYF.

This chain connects TRBV11-2 to TRBJ1-5; TRBD1 agrees at 7 bases. V lost 5 bases to trimming and J lost 3 bases; unmatched junction nucleotides: 7. This CDR3 region has 15 residues. Germline V gives CDR1 SGHAT, CDR2 FQNNGV. The CDR3 here is CASSGGGQNNQPQHF. In DNA, the CDR3 is TGTGCCAGCAGCGGAGGGGGACAGAACAATCAGCCCCAGCATTTT.

This chain uses TRBV15 with TRBJ2-7, with TRBD1 matching over 11 bases. Trimming took 3 bases from V and 6 from J; bases not matched to a gene: 13. This CDR3 is built from 17 residues. Germline V gene lookup returns CDR1 LNHNV and CDR2 YYDKDF (reference sequence). The CDR3 is CATSRGDGTGGISEQYF. The CDR3 DNA sequence: TGTGCCACCAGCAGGGGCGATGGGACAGGGGGAATCTCCGAGCAGTACTTC.

The chain combines TRBV27 with TRBJ1-5; D might be TRBD1 (6 bases). From germline, CDR1 is MNHEY and CDR2 SMNVEV (reference sequence). This CDR3 has 16 residues. The V gene lost 2 bases and the J gene lost 6 bases, with 17 bases spanning the gap. In nucleotides, the CDR3 is TGTGCCAGCAGTTTAAACGCAGGGGTGGACGTTCAGCCCCAGCATTTT. This sequence encodes CASSLNAGVDVQPQHF.

The rearrangement links TRBV5-6 to TRBJ1-3; the D is unclear. The CDR3 contains 16 residues. Trimming took off 3 bases at V and 3 bases at J, with 16 bases between the two ends. CDR1 and CDR2 (germline): SGHDT, YYEEEE. CDR3 residues: CASSSLGVSRGNTIYF. CDR3 nucleotides: TGTGCCAGCAGCTCTCTCGGGGTGTCTCGTGGAAACACCATATATTTT.

The chain has TRBV5-4 and TRBJ2-3; D gene uncertain. The V end lost 4 bases, the J end lost 6 bases, and 9 bases lay between the germline ends. Germline CDR1 and CDR2: SGHNT and YYREEE (reference sequence). The CDR3 length is 12 residues. The CDR3 nucleotides are TGTGCCAGCAGCCCCCAGTGGGATACGCAGTATTTT. Translation: CASSPQWDTQYF.

Worth noting for this clone: Additional DNA sequences in this sample encode the identical CDR3. The chain carries TRBV7-3 and TRBJ2-1; 8 bases align to TRBD2. Per germline, CDR1 SGHTA and CDR2 FQGTGA. This CDR3 is 15 amino acids long. Germline trimming cut 2 bases from V and 3 bases from J; bases unmatched to any gene: 3. The CDR3: CASSLLSGSYNEQFF. The CDR3 region has the DNA TGTGCCAGCAGCTTACTAAGCGGGAGCTACAATGAGCAGTTCTTC.

The chain combines TRBV9 with TRBJ2-2; 11 bases are shared with TRBD2. CDR1 is SGDLS and CDR2 is YYNGEE in the germline V gene. The CDR3 contains 16 residues. V shed 4 bases, J shed 6 bases, and the junction held 8 bases outside the gene matches. Here the CDR3 reads CASSTQLAGVSGELFF. DNA of the CDR3: TGTGCCAGCAGCACCCAACTAGCGGGAGTTTCCGGGGAGCTGTTTTTT.

This clone was seen only a few times. V and J are TRBV18 and TRBJ1-1; 9 bases align to TRBD1. Germline lookup yields CDR1 KGHSH and CDR2 LQKENI. J was trimmed by 4 bases and V by 4 bases; bases with no gene match: 4. This CDR3 contains 14 residues. CDR3 sequence (DNA): TGTGCCAGCTCACAACAGGGGGCGCGCACTGAAGCTTTCTTT. It codes for CASSQQGARTEAFF.

A single count supports this clone. This chain joins TRBV7-2 and TRBJ1-4; 8 positions match TRBD1. The germline V gene encodes CDR1 SGHTA and CDR2 FQGNSA. The ends lost 4 bases at V and 7 bases at J; junction bases unmatched: 17. CDR3 length: 18 residues. The CDR3 is CASSSQHRSLDRGEKLFF. DNA for the CDR3: TGTGCCAGCAGCTCCCAACACCGTTCGCTCGACAGGGGTGAAAAACTGTTTTTT.

V gene TRBV27 combines with J gene TRBJ1-1; 9 bases are a match to TRBD1. CDR3 length: 15 amino acids. Losses at the gene ends were 4 bases for V and 5 bases for J; bases not matched to a gene: 8. Germline CDR1 and CDR2: MNHEY and SMNVEV (reference sequence). The chain's CDR3 is CASSSPLQGATEAFF. CDR3 nucleotides: TGTGCCAGCAGTTCCCCCCTACAGGGGGCAACTGAAGCTTTCTTT.

This clone has only one observation. This chain joins TRBV7-9 and TRBJ1-3, with a weak D call TRBD1 (6 bases). The CDR3 is 16 amino acids. Deletions cut 4 bases from V and 2 bases from J, with 15 bases between. Germline lookup yields CDR1 SEHNR and CDR2 FQNEAQ (reference sequence). CDR3 residues: CASSSRRQATGNTIYF. The CDR3 DNA is TGTGCCAGCAGCTCCCGAAGACAGGCTACTGGAAACACCATATATTTT. Combining the CDR3 with reference TRBV7-9 and TRBJ1-3 gives the whole variable domain DTGVSQNPRHKITKRGQNVTFRCDPISEHNRLYWYRQTLGQGPEFLTYFQNEAQLEKSRLLSDRFSAERPKGSFSTLEIQRTEQGDSAMYLCASSSRRQATGNTIYFGEGSWLTVV.

The gene calls are TRBV6-2 or TRBV6-3 and TRBJ2-3; D possibly uses TRBD1 or TRBD2 (5 bases each). Trimming cost V 4 bases and J 5 bases, with 13 bases left between them. This CDR3 has 14 amino acids. The germline gives CDR1 MNHEY, CDR2 SVGEGT. CDR3 nucleotide sequence: TGTGCCAGCAGTTTCTCGGGGCCCGGAGATACGCAGTATTTT. Translation gives CASSFSGPGDTQYF.

The rearrangement joins TRBV5-4 to TRBJ2-7, with 15 nucleotides matching TRBD2. The V gene end was trimmed by 0 bases and the J gene end by 2 bases; junction bases not matched to a gene: 3. Germline V CDR1 and CDR2: SGHNT, YYREEE (reference sequence). The CDR3 loop spans 17 amino acids. The CDR3 loop reads CASSLGTSGRGAYEQYF. CDR3 DNA: TGTGCCAGCAGCTTGGGGACTAGCGGGAGGGGGGCCTACGAGCAGTACTTC. The whole variable domain, remainder taken from reference TRBV5-4 and TRBJ2-7, is ETGVTQSPTHLIKTRGQQVTLRCSSQSGHNTVSWYQQALGQGPQFIFQYYREEENGRGNFPPRFSGLQFPNYSSELNVNALELDDSALYLCASSLGTSGRGAYEQYFGPGTRLTVT.

In its sample, this clone was seen a few times. The chain joins TRBV7-9 to TRBJ2-1, with 10 nucleotides matching TRBD1. The CDR3 length is 15 residues. Per the germline V gene, CDR1 is SEHNR and CDR2 is FQNEAQ (reference sequence). V shed 5 bases and J 10 bases; nucleotides not matched to a gene: 11. For the CDR3, the DNA is TGTGCCAGCAGCCTTGGGACAGGGGAGGTTAGCGAGCAGTTCTTC. It codes for CASSLGTGEVSEQFF.

The chain carries TRBV2 and TRBJ1-1, with D perhaps matching TRBD1 (5 bases). CDR3 size: 12 residues. CDR1 and CDR2 from the germline V gene are SNHLY and FYNNEI. The ends were cut back, 6 bases at V and 2 bases at J, with 7 bases in the middle. The CDR3 DNA follows: TGTGCCAGCAGCGGACAAAACACTGAAGCTTTCTTT. Translation gives CASSGQNTEAFF.

This chain links TRBV10-3 with TRBJ2-1; 8 nucleotides match TRBD2. The V and J ends lost 6 bases and 6 bases, in that order; junction bases with no gene match: 10. The CDR3 spans 15 residues. The germline V gene has CDR1 ENHRY and CDR2 SYGVKD. CDR3 region: CAISGSGRVSNEQFF. The DNA of the CDR3 is TGTGCCATCAGCGGAAGCGGGAGAGTTTCCAATGAGCAGTTCTTC.

The rearrangement uses TRBV18 and TRBJ1-3; weak D call: TRBD1 (6 bases). Germline values: CDR1 KGHSH, CDR2 LQKENI. The V end lost 3 bases, the J end lost 0 bases, and 9 bases lay between the germline ends. The CDR3 consists of 15 residues. DNA for the CDR3: TGTGCCAGCTCACCTGGACAGTCCTCTGGAAACACCATATATTTT. It translates to CASSPGQSSGNTIYF.

The chain links TRBV14 to TRBJ2-7, with D possibly TRBD1 on 5 matching bases. Germline CDR1 is SGHDN and CDR2 is FVKESK. V lost 1 base and J lost 7, with 17 bases in between. The CDR3 consists of 15 residues. This chain's CDR3 is CASSQGPESNREQYF. In nucleotides, the CDR3 is TGTGCCAGCAGCCAAGGCCCAGAATCAAACAGGGAGCAGTACTTC. Supplemented by reference TRBV14 and TRBJ2-7, the full variable domain reads EAGVTQFPSHSVIEKGQTVTLRCDPISGHDNLYWYRRVMGKEIKFLLHFVKESKQDESGMPNNRFLAERTGGTYSTLKVQPAELEDSGVYFCASSQGPESNREQYFGPGTRLTVT.

V and J are TRBV11-2 and TRBJ1-2; D is perhaps TRBD1 (5 bases). The CDR3 runs to 13 residues. Trimming took 1 base from V and 3 from J, leaving 6 bases between them. Per germline, CDR1 SGHAT and CDR2 FQNNGV. Here the CDR3 reads CASSLGGDYGYTF. The CDR3 DNA is TGTGCCAGCAGCTTAGGGGGGGACTATGGCTACACCTTC.

CDR3 nucleotide sequence: TGCGCCAGCAGGCGGGGGGAAGATAATGAAAAACTGTTTTTT. Translated: CASRRGEDNEKLFF. The J gene is TRBJ1-4, the V gene TRBV5-1, with D possibly TRBD1 on 5 matching bases. There are 14 residues in the CDR3. V was trimmed by 5 bases and J by 4 bases, leaving 12 bases between them. The germline CDR1 and CDR2 sequences are SGHRS and YFSETQ. Looking up the rest from reference TRBV5-1 and TRBJ1-4 gives the full variable domain: KAGVTQTPRYLIKTRGQQVTLSCSPISGHRSVSWYQQTPGQGLQFLFEYFSETQRNKGNFPGRFSGRQFSNSRSEMNVSTLELGDSALYLCASRRGEDNEKLFFGSGTQLSVL.

The V and J genes are TRBV27 and TRBJ1-1; 7 bases map to TRBD1. CDR3 length equals 14 residues. Germline lookup yields CDR1 MNHEY and CDR2 SMNVEV (reference sequence). V dropped 4 bases and J dropped 2; count of bases not matched to a gene: 4. The CDR3 protein is CASSSRGPNTEAFF. The CDR3 DNA is TGTGCCAGCAGTTCAAGGGGGCCTAACACTGAAGCTTTCTTT.

This clone was detected only once. This chain joins TRBV30 and TRBJ2-2; TRBD2 is a possible D gene (7 bases). The V gene's germline CDR1 is GTSNPN and CDR2 SVGIG (reference sequence). This CDR3 has 15 residues. V lost 3 bases to trimming and J lost 7 bases, with 18 bases between them. CDR3 sequence: CAWRLLGGDSGELFF. CDR3 coding DNA: TGTGCCTGGAGGCTACTAGGGGGGGATAGCGGGGAGCTGTTTTTT.